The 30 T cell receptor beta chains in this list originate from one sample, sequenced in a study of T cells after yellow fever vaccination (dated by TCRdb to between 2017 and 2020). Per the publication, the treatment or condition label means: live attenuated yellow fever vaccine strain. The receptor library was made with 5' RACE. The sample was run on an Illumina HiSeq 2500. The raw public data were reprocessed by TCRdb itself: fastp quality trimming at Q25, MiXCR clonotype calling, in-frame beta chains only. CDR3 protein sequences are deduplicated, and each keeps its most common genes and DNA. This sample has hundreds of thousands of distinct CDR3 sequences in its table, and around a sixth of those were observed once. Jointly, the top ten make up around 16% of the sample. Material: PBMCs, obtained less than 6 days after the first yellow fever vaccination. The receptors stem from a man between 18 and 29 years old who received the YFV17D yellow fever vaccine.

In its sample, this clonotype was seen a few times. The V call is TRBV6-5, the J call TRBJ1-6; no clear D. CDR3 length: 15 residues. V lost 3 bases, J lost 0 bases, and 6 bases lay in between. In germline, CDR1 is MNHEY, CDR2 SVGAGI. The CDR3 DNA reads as TGTGCCAGCAGTTATATTAGCTCCTATAATTCACCCCTCCACTTT. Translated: CASSYISSYNSPLHF.

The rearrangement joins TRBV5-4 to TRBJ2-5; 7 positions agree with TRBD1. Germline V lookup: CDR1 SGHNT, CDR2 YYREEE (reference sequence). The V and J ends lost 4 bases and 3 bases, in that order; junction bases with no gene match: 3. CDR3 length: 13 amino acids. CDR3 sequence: CASSVGTEETQYF. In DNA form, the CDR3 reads TGTGCCAGCAGCGTAGGGACAGAAGAGACCCAGTACTTC.

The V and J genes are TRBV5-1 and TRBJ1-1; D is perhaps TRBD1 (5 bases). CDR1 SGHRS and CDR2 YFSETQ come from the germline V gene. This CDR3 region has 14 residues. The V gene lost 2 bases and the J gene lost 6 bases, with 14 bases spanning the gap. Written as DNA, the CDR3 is TGCGCCAGCAGCTTTCGGGGGACTCAGGCTGAAGCTTTCTTT. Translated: CASSFRGTQAEAFF.

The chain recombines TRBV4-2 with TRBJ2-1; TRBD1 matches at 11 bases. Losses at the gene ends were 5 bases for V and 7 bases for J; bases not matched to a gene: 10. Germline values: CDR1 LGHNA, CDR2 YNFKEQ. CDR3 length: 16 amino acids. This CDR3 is CASSKPGQGGTNEQFF. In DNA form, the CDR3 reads TGTGCCAGCAGCAAACCGGGACAGGGGGGAACTAATGAGCAGTTCTTC.

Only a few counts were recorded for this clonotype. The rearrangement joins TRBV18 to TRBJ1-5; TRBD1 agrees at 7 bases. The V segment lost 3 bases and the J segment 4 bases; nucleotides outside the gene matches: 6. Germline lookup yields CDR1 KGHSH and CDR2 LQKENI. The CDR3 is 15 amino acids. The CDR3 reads CASSPGTATNQPQHF. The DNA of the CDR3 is TGTGCCAGCTCACCCGGGACAGCTACTAATCAGCCCCAGCATTTT.

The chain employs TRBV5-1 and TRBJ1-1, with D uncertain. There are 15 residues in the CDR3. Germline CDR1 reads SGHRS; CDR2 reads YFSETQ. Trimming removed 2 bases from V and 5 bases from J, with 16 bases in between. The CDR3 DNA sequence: TGCGCCAGCAGCTTTTCTTCCGGGTCGGGAACTGAAGCTTTCTTT. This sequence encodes CASSFSSGSGTEAFF.

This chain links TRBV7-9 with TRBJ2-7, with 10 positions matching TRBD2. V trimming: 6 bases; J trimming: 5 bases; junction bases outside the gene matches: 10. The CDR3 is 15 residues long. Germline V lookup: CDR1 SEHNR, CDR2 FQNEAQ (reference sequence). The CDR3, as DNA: TGTGCCAGCAGACGTACTAGCGGGGACCGGGACGAGCAGTACTTC. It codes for CASRRTSGDRDEQYF.

CDR3 in DNA: TGTGCCATCAGTGTCCCAGGGGGCGCCCCGTCTTTGGGCTATGGCTACACCTTC. Translated: CAISVPGGAPSLGYGYTF. The chain joins TRBV10-3 to TRBJ1-2; TRBD1 aligns across 8 bases. With 4 bases clipped from V and 4 bases from J, the junction kept 17 bases outside the gene matches. The CDR3 spans 18 residues. Germline-derived CDR1 and CDR2 are ENHRY and SYGVKD.

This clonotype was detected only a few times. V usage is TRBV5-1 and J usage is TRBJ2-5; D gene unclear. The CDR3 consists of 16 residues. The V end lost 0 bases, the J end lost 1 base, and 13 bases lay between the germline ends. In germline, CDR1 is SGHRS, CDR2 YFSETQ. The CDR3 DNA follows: TGCGCCAGCAGCTTGGATGCGCCCCAATTCCAAGAGACCCAGTACTTC. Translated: CASSLDAPQFQETQYF.

The CDR3 reads CSVTGGGSIAGANVLTF. The DNA for the CDR3 is TGCAGCGTCACGGGGGGGGGTTCTATCGCTGGGGCCAACGTCCTGACTTTC. The chain combines TRBV29-1 with TRBJ2-6; 8 bases map to TRBD2. The CDR3 has 17 residues. The trim removed 6 bases at V and 2 bases at J, leaving 12 bases unmatched. CDR1 is SQVTM, CDR2 ANQGSEA, per germline. The full variable domain, its missing parts supplied by reference TRBV29-1 and TRBJ2-6, is SAVISQKPSRDICQRGTSLTIQCQVDSQVTMMFWYRQQPGQSLTLIATANQGSEATYESGFVIDKFPISRPNLTFSTLTVSNMSPEDSSIYLCSVTGGGSIAGANVLTFGAGSRLTVL.

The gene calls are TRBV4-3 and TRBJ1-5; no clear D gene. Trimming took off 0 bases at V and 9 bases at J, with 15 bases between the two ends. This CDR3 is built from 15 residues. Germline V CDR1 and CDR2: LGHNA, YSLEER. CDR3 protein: CASSQEWTANAPQHF. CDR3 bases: TGCGCCAGCAGCCAAGAATGGACCGCCAACGCGCCCCAGCATTTT.

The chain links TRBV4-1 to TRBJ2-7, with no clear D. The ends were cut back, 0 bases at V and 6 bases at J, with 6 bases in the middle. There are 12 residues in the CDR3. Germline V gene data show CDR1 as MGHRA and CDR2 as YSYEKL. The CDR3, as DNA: TGCGCCAGCAGCCAAGACTGGACCGAGCAGTACTTC. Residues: CASSQDWTEQYF.

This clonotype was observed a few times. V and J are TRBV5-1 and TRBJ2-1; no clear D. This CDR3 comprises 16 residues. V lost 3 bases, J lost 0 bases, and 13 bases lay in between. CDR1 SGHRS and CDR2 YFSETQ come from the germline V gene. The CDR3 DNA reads TGCGCCAGCAGCTCCGGTCGGACGGCCTCCTACAATGAGCAGTTCTTC. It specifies CASSSGRTASYNEQFF.

CDR3 residues: CASSLFAYEQYF. CDR3 bases: TGTGCCAGCAGCTTATTTGCCTACGAGCAGTACTTC. The V call is TRBV7-9, the J call TRBJ2-7, with D uncertain. The CDR3 is made up of 12 amino acids. V was pared by 2 bases and J by 2 bases, with 4 bases between. Per the germline V gene, CDR1 is SEHNR and CDR2 is FQNEAQ (reference sequence).

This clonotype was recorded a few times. The chain's CDR3 is CASSSGRISYEQYF. In DNA, the CDR3 is TGTGCCAGCAGCTCGGGAAGGATTTCCTACGAGCAGTACTTC. The V call is TRBV3-1, the J call TRBJ2-7, with D possibly matching TRBD2 (5 bases). The CDR3 contains 14 residues. Germline V lookup: CDR1 LGHDT, CDR2 YNNKEL (reference sequence). V lost 5 bases and J 1 base, leaving 12 bases between the germline ends.

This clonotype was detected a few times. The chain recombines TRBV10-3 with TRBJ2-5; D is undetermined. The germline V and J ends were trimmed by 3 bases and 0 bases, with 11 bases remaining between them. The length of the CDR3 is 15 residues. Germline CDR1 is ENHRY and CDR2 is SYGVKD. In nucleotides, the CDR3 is TGTGCCATCAGTGAACTCCTGAAGTACCAAGAGACCCAGTACTTC. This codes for CAISELLKYQETQYF.

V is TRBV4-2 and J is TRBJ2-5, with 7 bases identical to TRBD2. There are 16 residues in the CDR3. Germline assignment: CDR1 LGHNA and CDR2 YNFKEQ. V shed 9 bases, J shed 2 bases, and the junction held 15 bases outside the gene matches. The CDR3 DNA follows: TGTGCCAGAAACCGGGACCAAAGGGAGGGGCAAGAGACCCAGTACTTC. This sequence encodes CARNRDQREGQETQYF.

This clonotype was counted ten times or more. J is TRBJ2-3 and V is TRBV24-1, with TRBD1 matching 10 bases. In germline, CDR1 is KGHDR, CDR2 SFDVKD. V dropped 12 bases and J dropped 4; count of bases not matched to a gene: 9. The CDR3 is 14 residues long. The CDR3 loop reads CAVDSGQGSDTQYF. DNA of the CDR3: TGTGCCGTGGACTCGGGACAGGGGTCAGATACGCAGTATTTT.

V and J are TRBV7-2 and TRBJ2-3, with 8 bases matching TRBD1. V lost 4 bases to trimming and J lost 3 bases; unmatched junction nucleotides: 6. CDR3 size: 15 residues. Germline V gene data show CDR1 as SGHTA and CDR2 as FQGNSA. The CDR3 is CASSSRQGTTDTQYF. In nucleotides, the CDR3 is TGTGCCAGCAGCTCCCGACAGGGGACGACAGATACGCAGTATTTT.

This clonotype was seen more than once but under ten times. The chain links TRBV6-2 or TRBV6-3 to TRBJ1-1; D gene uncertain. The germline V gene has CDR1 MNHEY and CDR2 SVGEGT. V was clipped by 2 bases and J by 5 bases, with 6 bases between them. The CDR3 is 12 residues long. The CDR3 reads CASSYGWTEAFF. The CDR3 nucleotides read TGTGCCAGCAGTTACGGGTGGACTGAAGCTTTCTTT.

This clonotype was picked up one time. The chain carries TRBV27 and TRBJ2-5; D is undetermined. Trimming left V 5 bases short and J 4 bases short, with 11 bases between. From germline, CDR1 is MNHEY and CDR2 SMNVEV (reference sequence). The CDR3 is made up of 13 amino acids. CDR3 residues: CASSRRVGETQYF. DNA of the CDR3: TGTGCCAGCAGTCGAAGGGTCGGAGAGACCCAGTACTTC.

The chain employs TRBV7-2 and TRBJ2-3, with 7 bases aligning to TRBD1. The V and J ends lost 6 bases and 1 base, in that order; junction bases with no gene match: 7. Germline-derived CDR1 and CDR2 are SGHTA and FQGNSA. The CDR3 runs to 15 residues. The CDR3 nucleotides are TGTGCCAGCAGTCGACAGGGCGGAGGCACAGATACGCAGTATTTT. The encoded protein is CASSRQGGGTDTQYF.

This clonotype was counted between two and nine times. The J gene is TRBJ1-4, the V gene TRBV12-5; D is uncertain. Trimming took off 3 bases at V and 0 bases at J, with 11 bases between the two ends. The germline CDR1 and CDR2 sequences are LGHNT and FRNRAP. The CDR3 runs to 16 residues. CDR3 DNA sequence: TGTGCTAGTGGTTTTTGGGCCGGGACAACTAATGAAAAACTGTTTTTT. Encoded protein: CASGFWAGTTNEKLFF.

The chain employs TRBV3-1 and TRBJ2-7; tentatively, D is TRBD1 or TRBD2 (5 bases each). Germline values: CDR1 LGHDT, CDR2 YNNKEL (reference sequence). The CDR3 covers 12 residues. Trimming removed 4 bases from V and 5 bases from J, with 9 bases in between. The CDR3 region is CASSRDANEQYF. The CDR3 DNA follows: TGTGCCAGCAGCCGGGACGCAAACGAGCAGTACTTC.

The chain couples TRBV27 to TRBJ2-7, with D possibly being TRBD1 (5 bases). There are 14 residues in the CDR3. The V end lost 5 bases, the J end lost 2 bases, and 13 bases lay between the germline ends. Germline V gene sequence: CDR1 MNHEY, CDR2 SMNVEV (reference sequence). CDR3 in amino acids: CASSRSGHPYEQYV. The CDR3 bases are TGTGCCAGCAGTCGGTCAGGACACCCCTACGAGCAGTACGTC.

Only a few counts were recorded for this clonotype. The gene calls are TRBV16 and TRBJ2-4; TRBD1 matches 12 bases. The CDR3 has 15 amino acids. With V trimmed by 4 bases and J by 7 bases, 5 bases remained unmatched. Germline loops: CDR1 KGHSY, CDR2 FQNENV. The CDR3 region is CASSLGTGGQNIQYF. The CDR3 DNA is TGTGCCAGCAGCCTAGGGACAGGGGGCCAGAACATTCAGTACTTC.

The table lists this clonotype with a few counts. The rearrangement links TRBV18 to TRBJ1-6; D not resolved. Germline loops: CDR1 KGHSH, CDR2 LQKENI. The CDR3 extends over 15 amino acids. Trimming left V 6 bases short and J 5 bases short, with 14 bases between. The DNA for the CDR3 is TGTGCCAGCTCCCAACTCTTAGGTGATAATTCACCCCTCCACTTT. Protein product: CASSQLLGDNSPLHF.

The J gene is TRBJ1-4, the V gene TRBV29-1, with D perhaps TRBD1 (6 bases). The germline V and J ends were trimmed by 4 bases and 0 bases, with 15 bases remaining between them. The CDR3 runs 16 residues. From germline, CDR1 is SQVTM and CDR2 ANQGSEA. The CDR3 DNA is TGCAGCGTTGCTACAGGGTGGGGCGCAACTAATGAAAAACTGTTTTTT. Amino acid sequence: CSVATGWGATNEKLFF.

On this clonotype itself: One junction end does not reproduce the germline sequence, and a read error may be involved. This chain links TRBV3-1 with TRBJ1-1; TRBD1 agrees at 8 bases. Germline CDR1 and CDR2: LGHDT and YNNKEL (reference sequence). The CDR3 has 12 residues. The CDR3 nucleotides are TGTGCCAGCAGAACGGGACAGGCCACGGTGCTCTTT. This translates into CASRTGQATVLF.

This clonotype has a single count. The CDR3 reads CASSQGQGLGANSGANVLTF. The CDR3 DNA reads as TGTGCCAGCAGCCAAGGCCAGGGACTAGGTGCGAACTCTGGGGCCAACGTCCTGACTTTC. V and J are TRBV14 and TRBJ2-6, with 8 bases fitting TRBD2. The CDR3 totals 20 residues. In germline, CDR1 is SGHDN, CDR2 FVKESK. The V segment lost 1 base and the J segment 0 bases; nucleotides outside the gene matches: 11.